The source of this TCR beta chain is a study of blood T cell repertoires in COVID-19 (dated by TCRdb to about 2020). Broadly, across the study: Samples from collaborators originated in the United States, Italy and Spain and spanned both the acute and convalescent phases of COVID-19. The material from the prospective study consisted of cDNA or gDNA derived from T cells, B-cell-depleted T cells, or PBMCs. Subjects who had been exposed to COVID-19, were actively infected with it, or had recovered from it provided the deeply sampled blood TCRbeta repertoires that made up the dataset. The repertoires were made available in a free public database intended to serve as a resource for research on the immune response to SARS-CoV-2. The samples were drawn from two sources: the first 160 participants of the ongoing ImmuneRACE study, and 1,000 to 1,500 subjects contributed by 6 global collaborators. A de-identified subject ID, COVID-19 status, age in years and sex were almost always included in the sample metadata. Where available, HLA class I and class II types were obtained from metadata supplied by the sample provider rather than from assay-based typing.

Germline trimming amounts to 5 bases on V and 2 bases on J, with 6 as the count of junction bases outside the gene matches. CDR1 is given as MNHEY and CDR2 as SVGAGI, both from the germline V gene. The CDR3 measures 15 amino acids from cysteine to phenylalanine. Only the CDR3 portion is preserved as DNA: 45 bases, with reading frame beginning at the first base. This clone was observed a single time. This receptor's antigen is unknown. Base qualities are not recorded, but no much larger clone differs from it by a single base. Paper-wide results and their limitations: Clinical and demographic metadata were provided uncurated, with the amount varying by source and participant.

The immunoSEQ Assay, a bias-controlled multiplex PCR, was used to amplify TCRbeta CDR3 regions from genomic DNA. On the authors' methods: Within the assay, amplification of reference gene primers was used to estimate how many nucleated cells each sample contained. To quantify the absolute abundance of each unique TCRbeta CDR3 rearrangement, sequence reads were collapsed and filtered. Productive Simpson clonality was computed per sample as the square root of Simpson's diversity index over productive rearrangements. The clones in this table, taken by TCRdb from immuneACCESS, are in-frame only. Not every clone is retained; where verified, under half of the shortfall comes from an unresolved V gene, and the cause of the rest is unknown. V, J and clone size derive from that table, while D and trimming were established from the DNA sequence. The sample data list 150,000 to 200,000 clones, and less than 85% of these were observed just once. The leading ten clones occupy about 3.3% of the sample.

The collaborating institutions used their own protocols to collect whole blood in K2EDTA tubes. For TCRbeta analysis, collaborators shipped samples in one of three forms: frozen whole blood, isolated PBMCs, or DNA extracted from either of those sample types. The sequence joins TRBV6-5 to TRBJ2-7, and 10 bases in between align with TRBD1. Sample: peripheral blood. The clonotype comes from a human donor with acute or convalescent COVID-19. The donor label of this sample is uncertain. The CDR3 protein sequence reads: CASSTIGQGAYEQYF. In nucleotide form, the sequence is TGTGCCAGCAGTACGATAGGACAGGGGGCCTACGAGCAGTACTTC.